This passage covers 18 T cell receptor beta chains from one sample sequenced in a study of cytomegalovirus exposure and HLA in healthy donors. The PCR made use of 60 Vbeta and 13 Jbeta primers. Sequencing was performed with immunoSEQ multiplex PCR; in TCRdb, only in-frame clones are kept and a portion is missing. The sample consists of 130,000 to 150,000 clones, around 84% of them appearing once. Sequenced: PBMCs. The origin of the receptors is a man aged 40-55 years in good health and CMV-seropositive.

The chain couples TRBV9 to TRBJ2-3; D not certain. From germline, CDR1 is SGDLS and CDR2 YYNGEE. Trimming took off 1 base at V and 2 bases at J, with 11 bases between the two ends. This CDR3 is built from 15 residues. CDR3 sequence (DNA): TGTGCCAGCAGCGTACATGGGCGTAACACAGATACGCAGTATTTT. Translation: CASSVHGRNTDTQYF.

The chain has TRBV6-5 and TRBJ1-2, with 8 bases aligning to TRBD1. The CDR3 length is 15 residues. The V gene end was trimmed by 4 bases and the J gene end by 4 bases; junction bases not matched to a gene: 8. Germline CDR1 and CDR2: MNHEY and SVGAGI. Written as DNA, the CDR3 is TGTGCCAGCAGTTCGCCACAGGGGGGACTCTATGGCTACACCTTC. This translates into CASSSPQGGLYGYTF.

V and J are TRBV18 and TRBJ2-2; D is possibly TRBD1 (6 bases). CDR3 length: 15 residues. V was clipped by 1 base and J by 5 bases, with 11 bases between them. Germline V gives CDR1 KGHSH, CDR2 LQKENI. Here the CDR3 DNA reads TGTGCCAGCTCACCACAGACAGGTGGAACCGGGGAGCTGTTTTTT. This encodes CASSPQTGGTGELFF.

The rearrangement joins TRBV2 to TRBJ1-6, with 7 positions matching TRBD1. With V trimmed by 3 bases and J by 9 bases, 2 bases remained unmatched. The germline V gene encodes CDR1 SNHLY and CDR2 FYNNEI. The CDR3 covers 13 residues. The CDR3 nucleotides are TGTGCCAGCAGTGACAGGGGGACTTCACCCCTCCACTTT. Amino acid sequence: CASSDRGTSPLHF.

This clone was recorded a few times. This chain connects TRBV19 to TRBJ2-3; 7 bases are a match to TRBD1. The J segment lost 1 base and the V segment lost 7 bases, leaving 8 bases of the junction unmatched. CDR3 length equals 15 residues. Germline V lookup: CDR1 LNHDA, CDR2 SQIVND (reference sequence). The CDR3 protein is CASTPRQGRTDTQYF. DNA of the CDR3: TGTGCCAGTACCCCTCGACAGGGTCGCACAGATACGCAGTATTTT.

The chain is built from TRBV10-2 and TRBJ1-2, with a weak D call TRBD1 (6 bases). Germline CDR1 and CDR2: WSHSY and SAAADI. Between the trimmed V and J ends, which lost 2 bases and 9 bases, there was a span of 16 bases. The CDR3 runs to 14 residues. The CDR3 DNA reads as TGCGCCAGCAGTGAGGACAGGCCAGGGAATCGCTACACCTTC. Amino acids: CASSEDRPGNRYTF.

CDR3 bases: TGTGCCAGCAGCTTAGCGCGCGGGGGGGGCACAGATACGCAGTATTTT. It is translated as CASSLARGGGTDTQYF. The V call is TRBV7-2, the J call TRBJ2-3; 9 positions match TRBD2. Trimming removed 0 bases from V and 1 base from J; junction bases left unmatched: 2. The CDR3 is 16 residues long. The germline V gene has CDR1 SGHTA and CDR2 FQGNSA.

The chain is built from TRBV11-2 and TRBJ1-6, with a possible D match to TRBD1 (5 bases). The CDR3 loop spans 14 amino acids. Germline V gene data show CDR1 as SGHAT and CDR2 as FQNNGV. V was shortened by 4 bases and J by 9 bases, with 13 bases between the two germline ends. The CDR3 region has the DNA TGTGCCAGCAGCTCGAACGGCGGGGCTTCACCCCTCCACTTT. Protein sequence: CASSSNGGASPLHF.

The chain is built from TRBV15 and TRBJ2-7; D is unresolved. This CDR3 is 14 amino acids long. From germline, CDR1 is LNHNV and CDR2 YYDKDF (reference sequence). V was cut by 0 bases and J by 0 bases, with 6 bases left in between. The CDR3 bases are TGTGCCACCAGCAGAGAGTCCCGCTCCTACGAGCAGTACTTC. Its translation: CATSRESRSYEQYF.

The chain employs TRBV18 and TRBJ2-3; 13 bases map to TRBD2. Germline assignment: CDR1 KGHSH and CDR2 LQKENI. CDR3 length equals 17 residues. The V gene end was trimmed by 5 bases and the J gene end by 5 bases; junction bases not matched to a gene: 10. CDR3 nucleotide sequence: TGTGCCAGCTCAAGTGACCCGGGACTAGCGGGATTAGATACGCAGTATTTT. It specifies CASSSDPGLAGLDTQYF.

The chain uses TRBV19 and TRBJ2-3; possibly TRBD1 for D (6 bases). Germline V lookup: CDR1 LNHDA, CDR2 SQIVND (reference sequence). With 4 bases removed from V and 3 bases from J, the gap between germline ends came to 8 bases. CDR3 length: 13 amino acids. Here the CDR3 DNA reads TGTGCCAGTAGTAACAGGGCGACAGATACGCAGTATTTT. Its translation is CASSNRATDTQYF.

The V and J genes are TRBV6-6 and TRBJ2-1; 11 nucleotides match TRBD2. With V trimmed by 6 bases and J by 6 bases, 10 bases remained unmatched. CDR1 is MNHNY, CDR2 SVGAGI, per germline (reference sequence). The CDR3 consists of 16 residues. CDR3 amino acids: CASRPLAGETSNEQFF. Written as DNA, the CDR3 is TGTGCCAGCAGACCACTAGCGGGAGAGACGTCCAATGAGCAGTTCTTC.

V usage is TRBV7-9 and J usage is TRBJ1-2, with 8 bases identical to TRBD1. The germline CDR1 and CDR2 sequences are SEHNR and FQNEAQ (reference sequence). The CDR3 runs to 14 residues. After removal of 1 base from V and 7 bases from J, the junction contained 5 bases not matched to a gene. In nucleotides, the CDR3 is TGTGCCAGCAGCTTAGGACAGGGGTCCTTTGGCTACACCTTC. Its translation is CASSLGQGSFGYTF.

The CDR3 sequence: CASSPGEGMNTEAFF. The CDR3 DNA reads TGTGCCAGCTCACCAGGGGAGGGGATGAACACTGAAGCTTTCTTT. The V gene is TRBV18, the J gene TRBJ1-1; D perhaps matches TRBD1 (5 bases). The CDR3 is made up of 15 amino acids. The V and J ends lost 2 bases and 0 bases respectively, with 10 bases between them. Germline CDR1 is KGHSH and CDR2 is LQKENI.

This chain links TRBV5-1 with TRBJ2-7, with 8 bases lining up with TRBD2. The junction had 6 bases not matched to a gene; V was cut back by 4 bases and J by 0 bases. The CDR3 totals 15 residues. CDR1 and CDR2 (germline): SGHRS, YFSETQ. In DNA form, the CDR3 reads TGCGCCAGCAGCCTGGGGGGACTAGGCTCCTACGAGCAGTACTTC. Protein: CASSLGGLGSYEQYF.

This clone was found many times. The rearrangement links TRBV4-1 to TRBJ2-2; D perhaps matches TRBD1 (6 bases). V was trimmed by 4 bases and J by 0 bases, leaving 15 bases between them. CDR1 is MGHRA and CDR2 is YSYEKL in the germline V gene. The CDR3 has 17 residues. The CDR3 sequence is CASSPLRGYTNTGELFF. CDR3 nucleotides: TGCGCCAGCAGCCCCCTGAGGGGGTATACGAACACCGGGGAGCTGTTTTTT.

This rearrangement joins TRBV7-3 to TRBJ1-1; possibly TRBD1 for D (5 bases). Germline CDR1 is SGHTA and CDR2 is FQGTGA. V gave up 0 bases and J gave up 5 bases, with 7 bases separating them. There are 13 residues in the CDR3. The CDR3 loop is CASSLTQGTEAFF. As DNA, the CDR3 is TGTGCCAGCAGCTTAACTCAGGGAACTGAAGCTTTCTTT.

The chain uses TRBV11-2 and TRBJ2-7, with D unresolved. The germline V and J ends were trimmed by 5 bases and 4 bases, with 12 bases remaining between them. This CDR3 spans 13 amino acids. The germline V gene has CDR1 SGHAT and CDR2 FQNNGV. This CDR3 is CASSPNLEYEQYF. For the CDR3, the DNA is TGTGCCAGCAGCCCGAACCTTGAGTACGAGCAGTACTTC.